This record looks at one T cell receptor beta chain sequence and its context. The sample is drawn from a study of neoadjuvant anti-PD-1 for oral cavity cancer. The germline V gene has CDR1 SGHRS and CDR2 YFSETQ. CDR3 length equals 14 residues. Trimming removed 4 bases from V and 2 bases from J, with 13 bases in between. Sample time point: after neoadjuvant nivolumab, at surgical resection. Patients were newly diagnosed with stage II-IVA oral cavity squamous cell carcinoma without prior systemic or radiation treatment. The method was immunoSEQ multiplex PCR; TCRdb's version includes in-frame clones alone and lacks a portion of them. The sample consists of over 65,000 clones, about 90% of them appearing once.

The gene calls are TRBV5-1 and TRBJ2-7; TRBD1 might be the D (6 bases). The material sequenced was PBMCs, taken after nivolumab (anti-PD-1) treatment. The receptor's source is a person between 40 and 79 years old with oral cavity squamous cell carcinoma. CDR3 DNA: TGCGCCAGCAGCCCCGGGGACAAAGCCTACGAGCAGTACTTC. This gives the protein CASSPGDKAYEQYF.